In its sample, the clone carrying this TCR beta chain was seen a few times. Study processing details: Amplification with reference gene primers provided the estimates of nucleated cell counts. Profiled with immunoSEQ multiplex PCR; TCRdb holds only in-frame clones, not every one. The V and J calls and clone size were taken over from that table, and D and trimming were inferred from the DNA. The sample carries about 98,000 clones, approximately 86% recorded once. The V gene's germline CDR1 is MNHGY and CDR2 SAAAGT. Trimming took off 4 bases at V and 0 bases at J, with 18 bases between the two ends. This CDR3 has 17 residues. This entry belongs to a study of blood T cell repertoires in COVID-19. Across the whole study: Samples came from the United States, Italy and Spain, spanning acute and convalescent COVID-19. The analysed material was cDNA or gDNA that came from T cells, B-cell-depleted T cells, or PBMCs.

The chain carries TRBV6-8 and TRBJ1-1; TRBD1 might be the D (5 bases). The sample comprised peripheral blood. This TCR came from a man between 65 and 79 years old with active or convalescent COVID-19. The CDR3 DNA is TGTGCCAGCAGTTGCCGGGGGGGAGAAACGTTGAACACTGAAGCTTTCTTT. Protein sequence: CASSCRGGETLNTEAFF.